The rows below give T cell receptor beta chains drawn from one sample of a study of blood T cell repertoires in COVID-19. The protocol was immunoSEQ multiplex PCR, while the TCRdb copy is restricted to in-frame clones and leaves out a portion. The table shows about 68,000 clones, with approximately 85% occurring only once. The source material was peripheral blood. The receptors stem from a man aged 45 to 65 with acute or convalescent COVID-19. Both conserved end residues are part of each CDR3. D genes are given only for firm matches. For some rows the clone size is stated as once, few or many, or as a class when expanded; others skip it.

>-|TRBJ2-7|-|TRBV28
CASSTGLYEQYF
TGTGCCAGCAGTACGGGACTCTACGAGCAGTACTTC
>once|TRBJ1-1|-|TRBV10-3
CAISDVGMNTEAFF
TGTGCCATCAGTGATGTCGGGATGAACACTGAAGCTTTCTTT
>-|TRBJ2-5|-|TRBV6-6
CASSYGGLETQYF
TGTGCCAGCAGTTACGGGGGGTTAGAGACCCAGTACTTC
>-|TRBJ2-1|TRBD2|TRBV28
CASSSPSGTSGGGTEQFF
TGTGCCAGCAGTTCCCCATCCGGGACTAGCGGGGGGGGGACTGAGCAGTTCTTC
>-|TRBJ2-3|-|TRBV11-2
CASSLDLGGGEVDTQYF
TGTGCCAGCAGCTTAGATCTTGGAGGGGGGGAGGTAGATACGCAGTATTTT
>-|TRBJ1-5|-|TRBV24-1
CATSERTDQPQHF
TGTGCCACCAGTGAACGGACAGATCAGCCCCAGCATTTT
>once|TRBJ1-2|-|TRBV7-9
CASSQEEGRGYGYTF
TGTGCCAGCAGTCAAGAAGAGGGGCGGGGGTATGGCTACACCTTC
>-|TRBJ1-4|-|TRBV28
CASRGGGDEKLFF
TGTGCCAGCAGGGGAGGGGGAGACGAAAAACTGTTTTTT
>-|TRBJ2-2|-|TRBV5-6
CASSLGTGSATGELFF
TGTGCCAGCAGCTTGGGGACGGGGAGCGCCACCGGGGAGCTGTTTTTT
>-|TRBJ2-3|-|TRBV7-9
CASSLGSSTDTQYF
TGTGCCAGCAGCTTGGGCAGCTCCACAGATACGCAGTATTTT
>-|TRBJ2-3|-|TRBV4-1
CASSLADTQYF
TGCGCCAGCAGCCTCGCAGATACGCAGTATTTT
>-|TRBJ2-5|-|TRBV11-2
CASSLVEGLGQGTQYF
TGTGCCAGCAGCTTAGTTGAGGGACTGGGTCAAGGGACCCAGTACTTC
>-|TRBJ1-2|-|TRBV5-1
CASSPSPDYGYTF
TGCGCCAGCAGCCCGTCTCCAGACTATGGCTACACCTTC
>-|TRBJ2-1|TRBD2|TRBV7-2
CASSSRRSIAGGPFNEQFF
TGTGCCAGCAGCTCCCGGAGGTCCATAGCGGGGGGGCCTTTCAATGAGCAGTTCTTC
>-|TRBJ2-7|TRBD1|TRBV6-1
CASSETYMGGTGAYEQYF
TGTGCCAGCAGTGAGACCTACATGGGGGGGACAGGGGCGTACGAGCAGTACTTC
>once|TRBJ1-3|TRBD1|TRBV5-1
CASSTGTDGNTIYF
TGCGCCAGCAGCACCGGGACAGATGGAAACACCATATATTTT
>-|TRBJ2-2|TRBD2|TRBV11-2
CASSLGSGSGNTGELFF
TGTGCCAGCAGCTTAGGTAGCGGGAGCGGTAACACCGGGGAGCTGTTTTTT
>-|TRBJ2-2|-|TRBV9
CASSADEGGTGELFF
TGTGCCAGCAGCGCAGATGAGGGTGGCACCGGGGAGCTGTTTTTT
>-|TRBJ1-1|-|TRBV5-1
CASWGGGTLEAFF
TGCGCCAGCTGGGGAGGGGGAACTTTAGAAGCTTTCTTT
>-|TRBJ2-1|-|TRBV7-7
CASSPSTTPMNEQFF
TGTGCCAGCAGTCCCTCGACGACTCCCATGAATGAGCAGTTCTTC
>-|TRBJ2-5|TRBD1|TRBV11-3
CASSLGQGVAETQYF
TGTGCCAGCAGCTTAGGACAGGGGGTGGCGGAGACCCAGTACTTC
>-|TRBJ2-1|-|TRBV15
CATSRDRRVGNEQFF
TGTGCCACCAGCAGAGACAGGCGGGTCGGTAATGAGCAGTTCTTC
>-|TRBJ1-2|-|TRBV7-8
CASSLRQSGYTF
TGTGCCAGCAGCTTACGACAGTCTGGCTACACCTTC
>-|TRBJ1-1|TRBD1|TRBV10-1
CASSEAGGMNTEAFF
TGCGCCAGCAGTGAAGCAGGGGGTATGAACACTGAAGCTTTCTTT
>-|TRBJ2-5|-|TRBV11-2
CASREGNQETQYF
TGTGCCAGCAGGGAGGGCAACCAAGAGACCCAGTACTTC
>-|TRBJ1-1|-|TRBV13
CASSLGKTLNTEAFF
TGTGCCAGCAGCTTAGGGAAGACTCTGAACACTGAAGCTTTCTTT
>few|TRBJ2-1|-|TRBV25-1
CASRLGGTYNEQFF
TGTGCCAGCAGGCTTGGCGGGACCTACAATGAGCAGTTCTTC
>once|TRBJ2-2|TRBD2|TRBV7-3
CASSSGGGELFF
TGTGCCAGCAGCTCGGGAGGCGGGGAGCTGTTTTTT
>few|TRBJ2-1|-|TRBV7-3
CASSLKGASPYNEQFF
TGTGCCAGCAGCTTAAAAGGGGCGTCGCCCTACAATGAGCAGTTCTTC
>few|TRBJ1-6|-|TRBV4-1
CASSQPTGGSYNSPLHF
TGCGCCAGCAGCCAGCCCACCGGGGGGTCCTATAATTCACCCCTCCACTTT
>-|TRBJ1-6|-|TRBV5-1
CASSQGNYNSPLHF
TGCGCCAGCAGCCAGGGGAACTATAATTCACCCCTCCACTTT
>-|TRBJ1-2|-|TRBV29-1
CSVSFKGTQGGYTF
TGCAGCGTTTCGTTCAAGGGCACTCAGGGCGGCTACACCTTC
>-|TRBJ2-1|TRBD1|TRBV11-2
CASSSSRGLDEQFF
TGTGCCAGCAGCAGCTCCAGGGGGCTAGATGAGCAGTTCTTC
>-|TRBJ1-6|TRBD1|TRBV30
CAWRGGQGGSPLHF
TGTGCCTGGAGGGGAGGACAGGGAGGTTCACCCCTCCACTTT
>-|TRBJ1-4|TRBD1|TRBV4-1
CASSQEATGGNNEKLFF
TGCGCCAGCAGCCAAGAGGCGACAGGGGGGAATAATGAAAAACTGTTTTTT
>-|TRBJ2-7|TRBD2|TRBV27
CASSLVWTSGGLSYEQYF
TGTGCCAGCAGTTTAGTCTGGACTAGCGGGGGACTCTCCTACGAGCAGTACTTC
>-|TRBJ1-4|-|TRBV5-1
CASSLSKPSNEKLFF
TGCGCCAGCAGCTTGTCCAAACCTAGCAACGAAAAACTGTTTTTT
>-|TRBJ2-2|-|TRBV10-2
CASSELGSNDAGELFF
TGCGCCAGCAGTGAGTTAGGTAGCAATGATGCCGGGGAGCTGTTTTTT
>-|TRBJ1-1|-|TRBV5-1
CASSVDSRNTEAFF
TGCGCCAGCAGCGTGGACAGCCGGAACACTGAAGCTTTCTTT
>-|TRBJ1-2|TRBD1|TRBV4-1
CASSQAFPVQGIYGYTF
TGCGCCAGCAGCCAAGCGTTCCCTGTACAGGGGATCTATGGCTACACCTTC
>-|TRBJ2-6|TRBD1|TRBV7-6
CASSQGTGANSGANVLTF
TGTGCCAGCAGCCAGGGGACAGGGGCTAACTCTGGGGCCAACGTCCTGACTTTC
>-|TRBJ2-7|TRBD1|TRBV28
CASSLTGTGDHEQYF
TGTGCCAGCAGTCTAACCGGGACAGGGGACCACGAGCAGTACTTC
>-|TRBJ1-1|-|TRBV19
CASNSLGGNTEAFF
TGTGCCAGTAATTCGCTGGGGGGGAACACTGAAGCTTTCTTT
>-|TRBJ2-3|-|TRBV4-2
CASSQDNTDTQYF
TGTGCCAGCAGCCAGGACAACACAGATACGCAGTATTTT
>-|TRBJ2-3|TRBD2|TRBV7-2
CASSLGVAGVTDTQYF
TGTGCCAGCAGCTTAGGGGTAGCGGGGGTCACAGATACGCAGTATTTT
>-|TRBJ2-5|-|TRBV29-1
CSVSGGETQYF
TGCAGCGTTTCCGGTGGAGAGACCCAGTACTTC
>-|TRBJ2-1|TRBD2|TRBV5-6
CASRISGNNNEQFF
TGTGCCAGCAGAATTAGCGGGAATAACAATGAGCAGTTCTTC